The sequence of this T cell receptor (beta chain) was determined in a study of control samples from healthy donors and cancer patients. Method: immunoSEQ multiplex PCR; TCRdb's copy keeps in-frame clones and lacks some. The data show 140,000 to 150,000 clones, with roughly 93% seen just once and more than 4.5% held by the top ten. This CDR3 has 14 amino acids. The ends lost 3 bases at V and 5 bases at J; junction bases unmatched: 4. Germline V gives CDR1 LNHDA, CDR2 SQIVND (reference sequence). The source is a young man in good health. The specimen sequenced was blood. J is TRBJ2-7 and V is TRBV19; 10 nucleotides align to TRBD1. The CDR3 sequence is CASSMGQGFNEQYF. The CDR3 region has the DNA TGTGCCAGTAGTATGGGACAGGGGTTCAACGAGCAGTACTTC.